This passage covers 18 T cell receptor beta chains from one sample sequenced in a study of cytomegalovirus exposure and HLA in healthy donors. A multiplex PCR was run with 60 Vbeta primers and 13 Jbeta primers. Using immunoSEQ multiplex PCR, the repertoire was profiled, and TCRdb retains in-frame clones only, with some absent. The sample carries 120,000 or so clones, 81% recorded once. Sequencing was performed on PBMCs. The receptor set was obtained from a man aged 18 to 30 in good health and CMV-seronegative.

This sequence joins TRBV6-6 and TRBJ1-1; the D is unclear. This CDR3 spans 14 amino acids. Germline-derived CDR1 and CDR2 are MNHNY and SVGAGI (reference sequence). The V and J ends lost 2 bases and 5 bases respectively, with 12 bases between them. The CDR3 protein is CASSYMGVETEAFF. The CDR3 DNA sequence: TGTGCCAGCAGTTACATGGGAGTTGAAACTGAAGCTTTCTTT.

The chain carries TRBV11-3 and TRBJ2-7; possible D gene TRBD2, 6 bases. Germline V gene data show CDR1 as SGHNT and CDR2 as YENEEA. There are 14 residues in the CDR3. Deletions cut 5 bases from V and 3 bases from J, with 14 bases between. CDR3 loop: CASSVPGRDYEQYF. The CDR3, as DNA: TGTGCCAGCAGCGTCCCAGGGCGGGACTACGAGCAGTACTTC.

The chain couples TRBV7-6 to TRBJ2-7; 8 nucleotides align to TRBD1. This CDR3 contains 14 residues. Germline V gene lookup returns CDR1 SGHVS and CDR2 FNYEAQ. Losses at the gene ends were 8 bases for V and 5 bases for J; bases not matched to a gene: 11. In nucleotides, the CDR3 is TGTGCCAGCGGAGGAGGGACAGGACGGGACGAGCAGTACTTC. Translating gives CASGGGTGRDEQYF.

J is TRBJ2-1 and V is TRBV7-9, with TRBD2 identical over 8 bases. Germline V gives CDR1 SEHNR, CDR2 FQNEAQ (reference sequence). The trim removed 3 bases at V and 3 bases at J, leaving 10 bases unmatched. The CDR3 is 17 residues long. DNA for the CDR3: TGTGCCAGCAGCTTTGTAAGATCTAGCGGGTACTACAATGAGCAGTTCTTC. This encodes CASSFVRSSGYYNEQFF.

The CDR3 DNA is TGTGCCAGCAGCACAGGGGGGGGCGTCCGCACAGATACGCAGTATTTT. The encoded protein is CASSTGGGVRTDTQYF. The chain joins TRBV9 to TRBJ2-3, with a possible D match to TRBD1 (8 bases). The CDR3 runs to 16 residues. V was shortened by 4 bases and J by 1 base, with 16 bases between the two germline ends. Per germline, CDR1 SGDLS and CDR2 YYNGEE.

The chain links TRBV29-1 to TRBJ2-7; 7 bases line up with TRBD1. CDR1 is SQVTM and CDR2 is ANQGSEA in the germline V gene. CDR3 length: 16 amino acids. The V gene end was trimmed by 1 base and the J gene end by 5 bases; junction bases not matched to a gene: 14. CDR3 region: CSVEVRRTGKVDEQYF. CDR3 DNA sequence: TGCAGCGTTGAAGTTCGCCGGACAGGCAAGGTTGACGAGCAGTACTTC.

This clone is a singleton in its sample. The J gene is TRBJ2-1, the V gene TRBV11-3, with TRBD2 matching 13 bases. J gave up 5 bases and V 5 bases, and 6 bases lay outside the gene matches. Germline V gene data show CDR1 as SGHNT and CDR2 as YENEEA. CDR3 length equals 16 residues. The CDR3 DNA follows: TGTGCCAGCAGCCTCTGGACTAGCGGGGGCAACAATGAGCAGTTCTTC. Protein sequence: CASSLWTSGGNNEQFF.

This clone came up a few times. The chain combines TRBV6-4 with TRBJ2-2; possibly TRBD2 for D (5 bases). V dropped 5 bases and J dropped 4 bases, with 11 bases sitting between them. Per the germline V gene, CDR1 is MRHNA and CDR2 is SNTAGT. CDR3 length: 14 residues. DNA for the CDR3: TGTGCCAGCAGTAGGGCCGCGGGCACCGGGGAGCTGTTTTTT. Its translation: CASSRAAGTGELFF.

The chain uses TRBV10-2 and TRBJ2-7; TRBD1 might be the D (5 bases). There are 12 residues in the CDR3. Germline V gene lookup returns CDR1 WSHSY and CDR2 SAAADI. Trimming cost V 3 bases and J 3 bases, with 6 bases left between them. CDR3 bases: TGCGCCAGCAGTGAAAGGGGCTACGAGCAGTACTTC. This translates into CASSERGYEQYF.

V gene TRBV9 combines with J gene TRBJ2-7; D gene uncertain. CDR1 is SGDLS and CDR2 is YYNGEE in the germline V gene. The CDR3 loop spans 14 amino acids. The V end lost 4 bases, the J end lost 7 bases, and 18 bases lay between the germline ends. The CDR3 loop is CASSYIPNSGEQYF. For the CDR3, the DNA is TGTGCCAGCAGCTACATACCCAATTCGGGTGAGCAGTACTTC.

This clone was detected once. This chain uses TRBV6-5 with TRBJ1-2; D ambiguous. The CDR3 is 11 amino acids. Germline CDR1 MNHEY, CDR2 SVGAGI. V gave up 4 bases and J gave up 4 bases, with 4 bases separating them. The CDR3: CASSSGYGYTF. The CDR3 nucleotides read TGTGCCAGCAGTTCCGGCTATGGCTACACCTTC.

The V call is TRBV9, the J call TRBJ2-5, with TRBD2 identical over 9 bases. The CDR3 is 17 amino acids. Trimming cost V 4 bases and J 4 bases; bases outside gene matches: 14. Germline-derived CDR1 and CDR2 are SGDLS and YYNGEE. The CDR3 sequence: CASSPGGGGALSETQYF. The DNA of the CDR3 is TGTGCCAGCAGCCCGGGGGGCGGGGGGGCCCTTTCAGAGACCCAGTACTTC.

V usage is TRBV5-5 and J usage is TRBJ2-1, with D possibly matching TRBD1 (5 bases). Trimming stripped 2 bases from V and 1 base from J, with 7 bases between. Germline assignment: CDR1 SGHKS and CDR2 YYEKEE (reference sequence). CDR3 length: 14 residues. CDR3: CASSFQGSYNEQFF. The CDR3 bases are TGTGCCAGCAGCTTCCAGGGTTCCTACAATGAGCAGTTCTTC.

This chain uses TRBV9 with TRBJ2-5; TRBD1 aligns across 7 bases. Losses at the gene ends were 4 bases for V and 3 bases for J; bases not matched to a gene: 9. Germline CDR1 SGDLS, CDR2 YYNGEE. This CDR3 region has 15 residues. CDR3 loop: CASSLETGMEETQYF. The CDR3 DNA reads TGTGCCAGCAGCCTAGAGACAGGGATGGAAGAGACCCAGTACTTC.

The chain's CDR3 is CASSVEGLRYNEQFF. Here the CDR3 DNA reads TGTGCCAGCAGCGTAGAGGGACTGCGCTACAATGAGCAGTTCTTC. V is TRBV9 and J is TRBJ2-1; a weak D match, TRBD2 (6 bases). The germline V gene encodes CDR1 SGDLS and CDR2 YYNGEE. V was cut by 0 bases and J by 3 bases, with 10 bases left in between. The CDR3 is made up of 15 amino acids.

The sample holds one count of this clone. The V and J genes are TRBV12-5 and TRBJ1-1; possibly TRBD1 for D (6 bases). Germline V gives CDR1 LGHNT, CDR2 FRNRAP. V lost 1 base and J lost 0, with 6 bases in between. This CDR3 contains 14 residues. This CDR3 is CASGLGTVNTEAFF. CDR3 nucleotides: TGTGCTAGTGGTTTGGGGACAGTGAACACTGAAGCTTTCTTT. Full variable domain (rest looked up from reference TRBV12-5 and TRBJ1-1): DARVTQTPRHKVTEMGQEVTMRCQPILGHNTVFWYRQTMMQGLELLAYFRNRAPLDDSGMPKDRFSAEMPDATLATLKIQPSEPRDSAVYFCASGLGTVNTEAFFGQGTRLTVV.

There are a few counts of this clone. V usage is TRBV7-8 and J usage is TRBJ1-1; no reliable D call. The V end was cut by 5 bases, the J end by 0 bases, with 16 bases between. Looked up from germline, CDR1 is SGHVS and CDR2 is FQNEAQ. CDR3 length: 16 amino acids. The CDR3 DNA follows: TGTGCCAGCAGCCTTATCCCACTTGCCATGAACACTGAAGCTTTCTTT. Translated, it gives CASSLIPLAMNTEAFF.

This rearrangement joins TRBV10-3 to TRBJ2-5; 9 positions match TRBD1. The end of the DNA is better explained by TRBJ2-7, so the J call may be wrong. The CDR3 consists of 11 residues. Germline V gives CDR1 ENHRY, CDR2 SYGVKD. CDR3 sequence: CATGTGNEQYF. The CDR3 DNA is TGTGCCACCGGGACAGGGAACGAGCAGTACTTC.